A selection of T cell receptor beta chains follows, all from one sample in a study of blood T cell repertoires in COVID-19. Clones were read by immunoSEQ multiplex PCR, and TCRdb kept only the in-frame ones, dropping some. Among tens of thousands of clones listed, 90% were seen once. Sequencing input: peripheral blood. Every receptor here comes from a human donor in a cohort sampled during active COVID-19. Both conserved end residues are part of each CDR3. Where a row states a size, it is once, few, many or the class of an expanded clone; other rows omit it.

J: TRBJ1-3
V: TRBV5-1
size: .
CDR3: CASSLWNSGQGRGNTIYF

J: TRBJ1-1
V: TRBV27
size: once
CDR3: CASRQGERNTEAFF

J: TRBJ2-7
V: TRBV5-3
size: .
CDR3: CAAPFTQQGGFLSEQYF

J: TRBJ1-5
V: TRBV2
size: .
CDR3: CASSEGTPNQPQHF

J: TRBJ2-1
V: TRBV9
size: .
CDR3: CASSGDPGAVAEQFF

J: TRBJ2-1
V: TRBV5-1
size: .
CDR3: CASSGGGERQSYNEQFF

J: TRBJ1-5
V: TRBV3-1/TRBV3-2
size: .
CDR3: CASSLDRSNQPQHF

J: TRBJ2-5
V: TRBV27
size: once
CDR3: CASSRKSGRSETQYF

J: TRBJ2-3
V: TRBV3-1/TRBV3-2
size: .
CDR3: CASSQPFGRETTDTQYF

J: TRBJ1-1
V: TRBV10-2
size: .
CDR3: CASSDLTWGDTEAFF

J: TRBJ2-5
V: TRBV6-5
size: .
CDR3: CASNSGDRSAQYF

J: TRBJ2-7
V: TRBV10-1
size: .
CDR3: CASSDGQGGSYEQYF

J: TRBJ1-2
V: TRBV30
size: once
CDR3: CASSWMGGYTF

J: TRBJ2-7
V: TRBV5-4
size: .
CDR3: CASSLEVGSSYEQYF

J: TRBJ1-1
V: TRBV28
size: .
CDR3: CGVRPGNTEAFF

J: TRBJ2-7
V: TRBV5-5
size: .
CDR3: CASSWGGQGTYEQYF

J: TRBJ1-1
V: TRBV25-1
size: once
CDR3: CASRLGHPNTEAFF

J: TRBJ2-5
V: TRBV30
size: .
CDR3: CAWSGGTRTETQYF

J: TRBJ2-7
V: TRBV6-6
size: .
CDR3: CASSYGGTIYEQYF

J: TRBJ1-1
V: TRBV6-5
size: .
CDR3: CASRDRGLNTEAFF

J: TRBJ1-1
V: TRBV10-2
size: .
CDR3: CASSEGTGWATEAFF

J: TRBJ1-2
V: TRBV3-1/TRBV3-2
size: once
CDR3: CASSQGRTLGAHGYTF

J: TRBJ2-7
V: TRBV18
size: .
CDR3: CASSPLVAGSSYEQYF

J: TRBJ2-3
V: TRBV9
size: .
CDR3: CASSTVPGRGGADTQYF

J: TRBJ2-1
V: TRBV10-3
size: .
CDR3: CAISYQVSSYNEQFF

J: TRBJ2-1
V: TRBV6-5
size: .
CDR3: CASSYYGGNEQFF

J: TRBJ2-2
V: TRBV5-5
size: once
CDR3: CASSLSPVTGELFF

J: TRBJ2-5
V: TRBV2
size: .
CDR3: CASSERLTETQYF

J: TRBJ1-1
V: TRBV6-2/TRBV6-3
size: .
CDR3: CASSRTGGTEAFF

J: TRBJ2-7
V: TRBV19
size: .
CDR3: CASSRLAVPYEQYF

J: TRBJ2-3
V: TRBV6-6
size: .
CDR3: CASSLDGRSDTQYF

J: TRBJ1-2
V: TRBV3-1/TRBV3-2
size: .
CDR3: CASSQDPRGSRYTF

J: TRBJ2-7
V: TRBV5-8
size: few
CDR3: CASSHRNRDEQYF

J: TRBJ2-1
V: TRBV7-9
size: .
CDR3: CASSATSGRGNEQFF

J: TRBJ2-1
V: TRBV3-1/TRBV3-2
size: .
CDR3: CASSQSEGEQFF

J: TRBJ2-4
V: TRBV2
size: .
CDR3: CASSLGGAGFF

J: TRBJ2-7
V: TRBV27
size: .
CDR3: CASSPYRRAGGYEQYF

J: TRBJ2-1
V: TRBV28
size: .
CDR3: CASSRPGNPEQFF

J: TRBJ2-1
V: TRBV4-1
size: .
CDR3: CASSLTTGGSGYNEQFF

J: TRBJ2-5
V: TRBV5-1
size: .
CDR3: CASRGQGAETQYF

J: TRBJ2-3
V: TRBV3-1/TRBV3-2
size: once
CDR3: CASSQGLAGRLEYF

J: TRBJ2-1
V: TRBV19
size: .
CDR3: CASRGAGASEQFF

J: TRBJ2-6
V: TRBV6-5
size: .
CDR3: CATAVSGANVLTF

J: TRBJ2-1
V: TRBV7-8
size: once
CDR3: CASSLGGGSNEQFF

J: TRBJ2-3
V: TRBV9
size: .
CDR3: CASSGAGQGGTDTQYF

J: TRBJ2-5
V: TRBV30
size: .
CDR3: CAWKGDTETQYF

J: TRBJ1-1
V: TRBV28
size: .
CDR3: CASSPGDRVNTEAFF

J: TRBJ1-6
V: TRBV18
size: few
CDR3: CASSPLGQAYNSPLHF

J: TRBJ2-7
V: TRBV9
size: .
CDR3: CASSVATRGYLGEQYF

J: TRBJ2-7
V: TRBV9
size: .
CDR3: CASDSSGTGSSEQYF

J: TRBJ1-2
V: TRBV5-1
size: .
CDR3: CASSPAAAGGGYTF

J: TRBJ2-7
V: TRBV4-1
size: .
CDR3: CASSQDNSGLLSPF

J: TRBJ2-6
V: TRBV5-1
size: .
CDR3: CASSLGSSSSGANVLTF

J: TRBJ1-2
V: TRBV7-9
size: .
CDR3: CASSSQGGNYGYTF

J: TRBJ2-2
V: TRBV5-6
size: .
CDR3: CASSWGDARGGELFF

J: TRBJ1-6
V: TRBV27
size: .
CDR3: CASSFSGASPLHF

J: TRBJ1-1
V: TRBV19
size: .
CDR3: CASSIARTGPPEAFF